The 13 T cell receptor beta chains below were found in one sample sequenced in a study of blood T cell repertoires in COVID-19. Produced via immunoSEQ multiplex PCR; TCRdb's table is partial and in-frame only. The sample lists around 150,000 clones, approximately 88% occurring once. Material: peripheral blood. Receptors originate from a man in his 60s with acute or convalescent COVID-19.

There are a few counts of this clone. This chain links TRBV3-1 (or the pseudogene TRBV3-2) with TRBJ1-1; 7 bases are a match to TRBD1. Germline CDR1 LGHDT, CDR2 YNNKEL (reference sequence). The trim removed 3 bases at V and 9 bases at J, leaving 10 bases unmatched. This CDR3 region has 14 residues. The CDR3 DNA sequence: TGTGCCAGCAGCCAGGCCGACAGGGTTCTTCAAGCTTTCTTT. Translation: CASSQADRVLQAFF.

The J gene is TRBJ1-1, the V gene TRBV3-1 (or the pseudogene TRBV3-2), with a weak D call TRBD1 (5 bases). Trimming pared 1 base from V and 11 bases from J, leaving 17 bases between. Germline V gene data show CDR1 as LGHDT and CDR2 as YNNKEL (reference sequence). This CDR3 has 14 residues. The CDR3: CASSQVSGQVRAFF. In DNA, the CDR3 is TGTGCCAGCAGCCAAGTTTCAGGGCAGGTCCGGGCTTTCTTT.

This chain joins TRBV30 and TRBJ1-2, with unresolved D. Germline V lookup: CDR1 GTSNPN, CDR2 SVGIG (reference sequence). This CDR3 has 12 amino acids. V lost 2 bases, J lost 7 bases, and 11 bases lay in between. CDR3 in amino acids: CAWSLAVGGYTF. CDR3 bases: TGTGCCTGGAGTCTAGCTGTAGGTGGCTACACCTTC. The whole variable domain, filled in from reference TRBV30 and TRBJ1-2, reads SQTIHQWPATLVQPVGSPLSLECTVEGTSNPNLYWYRQAAGRGLQLLFYSVGIGQISSEVPQNLSASRPQDRQFILSSKKLLLSDSGFYLCAWSLAVGGYTFGSGTRLTVV.

V usage is TRBV19 and J usage is TRBJ2-7, with 9 bases that match TRBD2. CDR3 length: 18 residues. CDR1 is LNHDA and CDR2 is SQIVND in the germline V gene (reference sequence). Losses at the gene ends were 0 bases for V and 4 bases for J; bases not matched to a gene: 13. The CDR3 sequence: CASSIDRQGTSGSYEQYF. The CDR3 region has the DNA TGTGCCAGTAGTATAGATCGTCAGGGAACTAGCGGGTCTTACGAGCAGTACTTC.

The J gene is TRBJ2-1, the V gene TRBV7-2; perhaps TRBD2 as D (7 bases). The V and J ends lost 5 bases and 7 bases respectively, with 24 bases between them. The length of the CDR3 is 17 residues. Germline loops: CDR1 SGHTA, CDR2 FQGNSA. The CDR3 nucleotides are TGTGCCAGCAGCGCGCCCGGGGGGCTCGTGGGTGGGAATGAGCAGTTCTTC. It encodes CASSAPGGLVGGNEQFF.

The V and J genes are TRBV24-1 and TRBJ1-1; TRBD1 agrees at 7 bases. This CDR3 spans 15 amino acids. CDR1 and CDR2 (germline): KGHDR, SFDVKD. The ends lost 5 bases at V and 7 bases at J; junction bases unmatched: 12. The CDR3 sequence is CATSGTTGERGEAFF. CDR3 nucleotides: TGTGCCACCAGTGGGACAACAGGGGAACGGGGTGAAGCTTTCTTT.

This clone was counted a few times. CDR3 protein: CASSQLKSSLGYTF. The CDR3 coding sequence is TGTGCCAGCAGCCAACTTAAATCGTCGTTGGGCTACACCTTC. J is TRBJ1-2 and V is TRBV3-1 (or the pseudogene TRBV3-2), with D uncertain. Trimming shortened V by 2 bases and J by 8 bases, and 15 bases separated the two germline ends. Per germline, CDR1 LGHDT and CDR2 YNNKEL (reference sequence). The CDR3 loop spans 14 amino acids.

The J gene is TRBJ2-1, the V gene TRBV7-2, with a possible D match to TRBD1 (6 bases). This CDR3 region has 16 residues. V was cut by 5 bases and J by 3 bases, with 17 bases left in between. Germline V CDR1 and CDR2: SGHTA, FQGNSA. The CDR3 is CASSPLSGANYNEQFF. The CDR3 DNA reads as TGTGCCAGCAGCCCCCTGTCAGGGGCAAACTACAATGAGCAGTTCTTC.

The rearrangement links TRBV30 to TRBJ1-1; D is ambiguous. Trimming removed 2 bases at V and 0 bases at J, with 16 bases between. CDR1 and CDR2 (germline): GTSNPN, SVGIG (reference sequence). The CDR3 is 16 residues long. The CDR3 loop reads CAWSWAGTTLNTEAFF. The CDR3 DNA reads TGTGCCTGGAGTTGGGCAGGAACGACGCTGAACACTGAAGCTTTCTTT.

The CDR3 region is CASSFGSSTNEKLFF. The CDR3 DNA follows: TGTGCCAGCAGCTTCGGTAGTTCAACTAATGAAAAACTGTTTTTT. The V and J genes are TRBV7-9 and TRBJ1-4; D not certain. The CDR3 runs to 15 residues. The germline gives CDR1 SEHNR, CDR2 FQNEAQ (reference sequence). V was cut by 3 bases and J by 0 bases, with 8 bases left in between.

This clone was counted a single time. This chain uses TRBV27 with TRBJ2-3; TRBD2 is a possible D gene (6 bases). The V gene lost 5 bases and the J gene lost 4 bases, with 19 bases spanning the gap. Germline CDR1 MNHEY, CDR2 SMNVEV (reference sequence). The CDR3 spans 16 residues. This CDR3 reads CASSPRQSGVADTQYF. CDR3 nucleotide sequence: TGTGCCAGCAGTCCCCGACAATCGGGGGTAGCAGATACGCAGTATTTT.

V and J are TRBV5-1 and TRBJ2-1; no firm D call. The CDR3 loop spans 12 amino acids. Trimming pared 4 bases from V and 5 bases from J, leaving 7 bases between. CDR1 and CDR2 (germline): SGHRS, YFSETQ. CDR3 sequence reads: CASSIQDNEQFF. Written as DNA, the CDR3 is TGCGCCAGCAGCATACAAGACAATGAGCAGTTCTTC.

This chain links TRBV10-1 with TRBJ1-6; D gene uncertain. There are 18 residues in the CDR3. Per germline, CDR1 WNHNN and CDR2 SYGVQD (reference sequence). V was clipped by 4 bases and J by 7 bases, with 23 bases between them. The CDR3 sequence is CASSVPEKTARWNSPLHF. CDR3 bases: TGCGCCAGCAGTGTCCCCGAAAAGACTGCGAGGTGGAATTCACCCCTCCACTTT.